The rows below give T cell receptor beta chains drawn from one sample of a study of T cell repertoires in cytomegalovirus infection. TCRdb re-derived calls from the reads in MiXCR, one entry per CDR3 protein. Counted here are about 900,000 distinct CDR3 sequences, less than 35% occurring once; the ten biggest clones make up 11% to 15%. What these receptors recognize is not known. Source: cultured CD8+ T cells from PBMCs, taken from culture after CMV antigen stimulation. Receptors were obtained from a human donor in good health (CMV status not recorded). Some clones in this sample may be carry-over from other donors' samples. CDR3s leave out the opening cysteine and the closing phenylalanine or tryptophan. A D gene is named only where the DNA matches it firmly. Only some rows state a clone size, as once, few, many or a class for expanded clones.

TRBV14	.	TRBJ2-1	few	ASSQGRLGVQPSPNEQF
TRBV6-6	.	TRBJ1-1	once	ASGDRANTEAF
TRBV19	TRBD1	TRBJ1-1	.	ASSKRQGSTEAF
TRBV9	.	TRBJ1-1	few	ASSLQPGGVPEAF
TRBV27	.	TRBJ1-5	.	ASSRTPFREGINQPQH
TRBV7-9	.	TRBJ1-6	many	ASSFGTPTNSPLH
TRBV4-3	TRBD1	TRBJ1-2	.	ASADHTGAGYGYT
TRBV12-3/TRBV12-4	TRBD1	TRBJ2-7	few	ASSGGQGPIVEQY
TRBV5-6	.	TRBJ1-2	.	ASSFRAHYGYT
TRBV11-1	.	TRBJ1-4	.	ASSPTRPGTGDEKLF
TRBV12-3/TRBV12-4	.	TRBJ1-5	many	ASSYSRQDQPQH
TRBV6-2/TRBV6-3	.	TRBJ1-1	.	ASSYSQEGGDTEAF
TRBV27	.	TRBJ1-5	few	ASSLEYPSNQPQH
TRBV7-9	.	TRBJ2-7	few	ASSLELHEQY
TRBV12-3/TRBV12-4	.	TRBJ1-2	.	ASSLLGVGGYT
TRBV9	.	TRBJ2-5	.	ASSVEKGGRQETQY
TRBV2	.	TRBJ1-2	once	ASRESGPGYT
TRBV19	TRBD1	TRBJ1-2	.	ASYGQGANYGYT
TRBV7-6	.	TRBJ1-2	.	ASSWVGGADYGYT
TRBV19	.	TRBJ2-3	few	ASSMPASTDTQY
TRBV7-6	TRBD1	TRBJ2-2	.	ASSPRTGTGELF
TRBV27	.	TRBJ1-5	.	ASKRGQGNQPQH
TRBV24-1	.	TRBJ2-1	few	ATSEPLSTRPFGNEQF
TRBV7-6	.	TRBJ2-4	.	ASSLARGSKNIQY
TRBV7-6	TRBD2	TRBJ2-5	many	ASSARGTSGGEETQY
TRBV12-3/TRBV12-4	TRBD2	TRBJ2-1	.	ASSFWGGKYNEQF
TRBV12-3/TRBV12-4	.	TRBJ1-2	.	VSSSMSQADYGYT
TRBV27	TRBD2	TRBJ2-3	few	ASSLGWRGATDTQY
TRBV7-9	.	TRBJ2-1	many	ASSLRDGRYNEQF
TRBV6-1	.	TRBJ1-1	few	ASIPLTLRNTEAF
TRBV7-9	.	TRBJ2-3	many	ASSQTSDTQY
TRBV27	TRBD1	TRBJ2-7	few	ASSSDAPGQGSHEQY
TRBV7-6	TRBD1	TRBJ1-1	.	ASRSQGAIEAF
TRBV27	TRBD1	TRBJ1-6	.	ASSRQGYNSPLH
TRBV7-6	.	TRBJ2-1	few	ASSLTYSSRDIYNEQF
TRBV19	.	TRBJ2-5	few	ASSISGTPQETQY
TRBV28	TRBD1	TRBJ1-1	few	ASSLAPASGGTEAF
TRBV7-4	.	TRBJ2-3	.	ALRSAPDTQY
TRBV7-2	TRBD1	TRBJ2-7	many	ASSSRDRIYEQY
TRBV7-6	.	TRBJ2-1	.	ASSKSPAQSSYNEQF
TRBV7-2	.	TRBJ2-3	many	ASFPGADTQY
TRBV5-1	.	TRBJ1-2	.	ASSLEEDIHYGYT
TRBV28	TRBD2	TRBJ2-5	few	ASSIQAGGPQETQY
TRBV2	.	TRBJ1-6	.	ASSEVGAWNSPLH
TRBV19	.	TRBJ1-1	.	ASSIGTSGAF
TRBV6-6	TRBD1	TRBJ2-2	.	ASSYLGQITGELF
TRBV10-3	.	TRBJ1-2	.	ALAEGGGYT
TRBV5-1	.	TRBJ2-7	.	ASGIDGGLREQY
TRBV27	.	TRBJ1-2	.	ASSLAGPANYGYT
TRBV27	TRBD1	TRBJ2-7	few	ASSLRDRLYEQY
TRBV14	.	TRBJ1-4	few	ASSQKDRGRLF